A selection of T cell receptor beta chains follows, all from one sample in a study of T cells in Graves' hyperthyroidism and ophthalmopathy. TCRdb re-called the multiplex PCR reads with MiXCR, one entry per CDR3 protein. The sample includes about 580,000 distinct CDR3 sequences, roughly 50% seen only once; the top ten take around 8%. The sample was peripheral blood or thyroid tissue (not recorded which). The receptors were sampled from a woman aged 18 to 35 with Graves' hyperthyroidism. Both conserved end residues are part of each CDR3. Each record gives: J gene, D gene, V gene, clone size, CDR3 DNA, CDR3 protein. A D gene is named only where the DNA matches it firmly. Size is omitted from some rows. Given values are once, few, many or a class for expanded clones.

J gene: TRBJ1-4
D gene: -
V gene: TRBV7-3
clone size: -
CDR3 DNA: TGTGCCAGCAGCCCAGTTGGCCAGATCAATGAAAAACTGTTTTTT
CDR3 protein: CASSPVGQINEKLFF

J gene: TRBJ1-4
D gene: TRBD1
V gene: TRBV11-1
clone size: -
CDR3 DNA: TGTGCCAGCAGCCTGCCCGGGACAGCTAATGAAAAACTGTTTTTT
CDR3 protein: CASSLPGTANEKLFF

J gene: TRBJ1-1
D gene: -
V gene: TRBV7-9
clone size: many
CDR3 DNA: TGTGCCAGCAGCTCGGAAATTCAGACCACTGAAGCTTTCTTT
CDR3 protein: CASSSEIQTTEAFF

J gene: TRBJ2-7
D gene: -
V gene: TRBV7-2
clone size: -
CDR3 DNA: TGTGCCAACAGCTTAGGCCCCGAGGGGGAGCAGTACTTC
CDR3 protein: CANSLGPEGEQYF

J gene: TRBJ1-1
D gene: -
V gene: TRBV30
clone size: -
CDR3 DNA: TGTGCCTGGAAAAGAGGCAGGCCGAACACTGAAGCTTTCTTT
CDR3 protein: CAWKRGRPNTEAFF

J gene: TRBJ2-2
D gene: TRBD2
V gene: TRBV2
clone size: -
CDR3 DNA: TGTGCCAGCAGTGAATGGCTAGCGGGAGAGAACACCGGGGAGCTGTTTTTT
CDR3 protein: CASSEWLAGENTGELFF

J gene: TRBJ1-3
D gene: TRBD1
V gene: TRBV10-3
clone size: many
CDR3 DNA: TGTGCCATCAGCCCAGGGGGCGGAAACACCATATATTTT
CDR3 protein: CAISPGGGNTIYF

J gene: TRBJ1-1
D gene: -
V gene: TRBV6-5
clone size: many
CDR3 DNA: TGTGCCAGCAGTTACTCGAACAGGGTGGGGAACACTGAAGCTTTCTTT
CDR3 protein: CASSYSNRVGNTEAFF

J gene: TRBJ2-6
D gene: -
V gene: TRBV15
clone size: -
CDR3 DNA: TGTGCCACCAGCAGAGATCGTGGTGGTAGGTCGGGGGCCAACGTCCTGACTTTC
CDR3 protein: CATSRDRGGRSGANVLTF

J gene: TRBJ1-1
D gene: -
V gene: TRBV7-6
clone size: -
CDR3 DNA: TGTGCCAGCAGCTTAGACAGGTACAATGAAGCTTTCTTT
CDR3 protein: CASSLDRYNEAFF

J gene: TRBJ1-5
D gene: -
V gene: TRBV19
clone size: many
CDR3 DNA: TGTGCCAGTGGGAGAGACAGTTATAATCAGCCCCAGCATTTT
CDR3 protein: CASGRDSYNQPQHF

J gene: TRBJ2-7
D gene: -
V gene: TRBV20-1
clone size: -
CDR3 DNA: TGCAGTGCTCATCCGGGTAGAGTCTACGAGCAGTACTTC
CDR3 protein: CSAHPGRVYEQYF

J gene: TRBJ2-5
D gene: -
V gene: TRBV18
clone size: -
CDR3 DNA: TGTGCCAGCTCACCATTTTTGACAGCTATGGAGGAGACCCAGTACTTC
CDR3 protein: CASSPFLTAMEETQYF

J gene: TRBJ2-5
D gene: -
V gene: TRBV20-1
clone size: once
CDR3 DNA: TGCAGTGCTAGAGTGGGGCGGCCCAATCAGCCCCAGTACTTC
CDR3 protein: CSARVGRPNQPQYF

J gene: TRBJ1-1
D gene: -
V gene: TRBV6-1
clone size: many
CDR3 DNA: TGTGCCAGCATCGATAATGGAGGGGCGAGCATGAACACTGAAGCTTTCTTT
CDR3 protein: CASIDNGGASMNTEAFF

J gene: TRBJ2-7
D gene: TRBD2
V gene: TRBV2
clone size: many
CDR3 DNA: TGTGCCAGCAGTCCCGGGACTAGTTCCTTCGAGCAGTACTTC
CDR3 protein: CASSPGTSSFEQYF

J gene: TRBJ1-5
D gene: TRBD1
V gene: TRBV29-1
clone size: -
CDR3 DNA: TGCAGCGTGCGGACAGGGAACGAGCAGCCCCAGCATTTT
CDR3 protein: CSVRTGNEQPQHF

J gene: TRBJ2-6
D gene: -
V gene: TRBV6-5
clone size: many
CDR3 DNA: TGTGCCAGCAGTTACGGGGGCTCTGGGGCCAACGTCCTGACTTTC
CDR3 protein: CASSYGGSGANVLTF

J gene: TRBJ2-6
D gene: TRBD1
V gene: TRBV7-9
clone size: many
CDR3 DNA: TGTGCCAGCAGCTTACTGACTACAGGGGGCGCTGGGGCCAACGTCCTGACTTTC
CDR3 protein: CASSLLTTGGAGANVLTF

J gene: TRBJ2-5
D gene: TRBD2
V gene: TRBV7-7
clone size: many
CDR3 DNA: TGTGCCAGCAGCCACGGACTAGCCGTTGATCCCCAGTACTTC
CDR3 protein: CASSHGLAVDPQYF

J gene: TRBJ1-1
D gene: -
V gene: TRBV7-2
clone size: few
CDR3 DNA: TGTGCCAGCAGCTTAGTACTAGGGGCGATGAACACTGAAGCTTTCTTT
CDR3 protein: CASSLVLGAMNTEAFF

J gene: TRBJ1-1
D gene: -
V gene: TRBV5-1
clone size: many
CDR3 DNA: TGCGCCAGCAGCTTGCTGACAGACATGAACACTGAAGCTTTCTTT
CDR3 protein: CASSLLTDMNTEAFF

J gene: TRBJ2-5
D gene: -
V gene: TRBV7-8
clone size: many
CDR3 DNA: TGTGCCAGCAGCTTTCGCCGGGACAACCAAGAGACCCAGTACTTC
CDR3 protein: CASSFRRDNQETQYF

J gene: TRBJ2-7
D gene: TRBD1
V gene: TRBV29-1
clone size: many
CDR3 DNA: TGCAGCGTCGGGACAGGCCCGACTTTGGCCTCCTACGAGCAGTACTTC
CDR3 protein: CSVGTGPTLASYEQYF

J gene: TRBJ2-5
D gene: TRBD2
V gene: TRBV20-1
clone size: few
CDR3 DNA: TGCAGTGCTCCTGGAAACGGGAGGGGTCGGGAGACCCAGTACTTC
CDR3 protein: CSAPGNGRGRETQYF

J gene: TRBJ2-5
D gene: -
V gene: TRBV7-8
clone size: many
CDR3 DNA: TGTGCCAGCAGCTCCGTCCGGGACTCCCGCCAAGAGACCCAGTACTTC
CDR3 protein: CASSSVRDSRQETQYF

J gene: TRBJ2-5
D gene: -
V gene: TRBV6-5
clone size: few
CDR3 DNA: TGTGCCAGCAGTTACTCACTCCGGGAGGGGGCAGAGACCCAGTACTTC
CDR3 protein: CASSYSLREGAETQYF

J gene: TRBJ2-3
D gene: -
V gene: TRBV19
clone size: few
CDR3 DNA: TGTGCCTGTGGCACAGATACGCAGTATTTT
CDR3 protein: CACGTDTQYF

J gene: TRBJ2-2
D gene: -
V gene: TRBV11-2
clone size: -
CDR3 DNA: TGTGCCAGCAGCTTAGCTCCGACTAGCGGGGAGCTGTTTTTT
CDR3 protein: CASSLAPTSGELFF